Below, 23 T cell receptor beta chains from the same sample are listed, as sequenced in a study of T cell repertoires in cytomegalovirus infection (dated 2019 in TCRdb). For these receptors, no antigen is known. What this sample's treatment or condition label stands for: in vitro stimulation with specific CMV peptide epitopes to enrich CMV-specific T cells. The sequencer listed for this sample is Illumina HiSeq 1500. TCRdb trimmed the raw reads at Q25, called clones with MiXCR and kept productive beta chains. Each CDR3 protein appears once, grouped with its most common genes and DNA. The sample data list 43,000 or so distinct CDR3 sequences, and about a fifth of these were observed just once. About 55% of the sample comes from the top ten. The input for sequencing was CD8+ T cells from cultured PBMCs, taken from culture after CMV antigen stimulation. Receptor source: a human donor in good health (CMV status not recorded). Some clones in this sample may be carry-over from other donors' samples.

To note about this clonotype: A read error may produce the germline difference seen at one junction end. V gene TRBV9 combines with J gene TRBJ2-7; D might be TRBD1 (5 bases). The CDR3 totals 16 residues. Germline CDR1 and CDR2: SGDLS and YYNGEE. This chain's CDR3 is CPSSVASRAGLYEQYF. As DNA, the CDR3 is TGTCCCAGCAGCGTAGCTTCCCGAGCAGGGCTCTACGAGCAGTACTTC.

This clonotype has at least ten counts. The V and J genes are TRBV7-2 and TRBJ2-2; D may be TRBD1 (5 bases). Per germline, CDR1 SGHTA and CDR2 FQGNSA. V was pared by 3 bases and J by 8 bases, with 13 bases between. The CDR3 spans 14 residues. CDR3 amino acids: CASSFQGPGGELFF. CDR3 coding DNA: TGTGCCAGCAGCTTCCAGGGTCCCGGAGGGGAGCTGTTTTTT.

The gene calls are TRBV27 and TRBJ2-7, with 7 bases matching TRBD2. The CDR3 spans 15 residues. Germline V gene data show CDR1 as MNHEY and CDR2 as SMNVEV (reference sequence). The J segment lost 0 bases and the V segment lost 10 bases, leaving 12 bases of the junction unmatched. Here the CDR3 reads CANRPMREGSYEQYF. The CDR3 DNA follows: TGTGCCAACAGACCTATGAGGGAGGGCTCCTACGAGCAGTACTTC.

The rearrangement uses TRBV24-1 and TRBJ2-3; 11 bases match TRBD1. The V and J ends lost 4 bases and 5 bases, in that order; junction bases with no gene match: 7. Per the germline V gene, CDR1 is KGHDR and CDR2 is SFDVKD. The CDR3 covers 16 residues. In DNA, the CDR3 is TGTGCCACCAGTGACCTGGACAGGGGGCGGGGAGATACGCAGTATTTT. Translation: CATSDLDRGRGDTQYF.

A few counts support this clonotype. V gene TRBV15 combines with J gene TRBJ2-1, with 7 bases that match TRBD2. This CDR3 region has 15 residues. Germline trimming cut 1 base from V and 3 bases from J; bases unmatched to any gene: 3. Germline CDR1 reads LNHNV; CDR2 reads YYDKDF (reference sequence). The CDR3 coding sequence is TGTGCCACCAGCAGAGGAGCGGGACTCTACAATGAGCAGTTCTTC. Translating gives CATSRGAGLYNEQFF.

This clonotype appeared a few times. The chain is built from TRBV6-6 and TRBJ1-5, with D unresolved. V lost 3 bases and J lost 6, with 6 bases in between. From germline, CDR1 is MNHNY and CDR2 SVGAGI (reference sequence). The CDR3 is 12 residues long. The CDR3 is CASSYPSQPQHF. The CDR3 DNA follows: TGTGCCAGCAGTTATCCTAGTCAGCCCCAGCATTTT.

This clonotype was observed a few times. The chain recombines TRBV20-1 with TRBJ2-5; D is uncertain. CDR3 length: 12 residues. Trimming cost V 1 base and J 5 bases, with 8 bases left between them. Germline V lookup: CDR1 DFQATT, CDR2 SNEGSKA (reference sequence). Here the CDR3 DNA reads TGCAGTGCTAGAGCTCAAGGGGAGACCCAGTACTTC. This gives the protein CSARAQGETQYF.

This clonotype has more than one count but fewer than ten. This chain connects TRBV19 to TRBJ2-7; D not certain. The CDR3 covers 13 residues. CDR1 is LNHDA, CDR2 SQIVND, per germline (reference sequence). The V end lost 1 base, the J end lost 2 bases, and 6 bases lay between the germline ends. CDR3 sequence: CASSIGQAYEQYF. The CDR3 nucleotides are TGTGCCAGTAGTATAGGCCAGGCCTACGAGCAGTACTTC.

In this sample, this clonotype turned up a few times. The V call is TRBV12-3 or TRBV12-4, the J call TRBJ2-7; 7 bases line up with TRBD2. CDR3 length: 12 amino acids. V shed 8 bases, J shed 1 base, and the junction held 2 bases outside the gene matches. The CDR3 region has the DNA TGTGCCAGCGGGGGGGGATCCTACGAGCAGTACTTC. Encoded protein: CASGGGSYEQYF.

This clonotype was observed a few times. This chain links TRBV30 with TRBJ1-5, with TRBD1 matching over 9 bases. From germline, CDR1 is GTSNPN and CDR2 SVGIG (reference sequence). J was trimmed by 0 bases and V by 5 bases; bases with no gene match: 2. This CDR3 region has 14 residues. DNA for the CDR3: TGTGCCTGGGGACAGGGGTATAGCAATCAGCCCCAGCATTTT. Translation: CAWGQGYSNQPQHF.

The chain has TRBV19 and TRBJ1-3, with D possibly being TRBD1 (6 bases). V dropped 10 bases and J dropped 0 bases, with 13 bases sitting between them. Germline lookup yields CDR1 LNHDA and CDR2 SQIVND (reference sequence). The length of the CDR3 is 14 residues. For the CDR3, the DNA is TGTGCCACCAAGGGGGAGAACTCTGGAAACACCATATATTTT. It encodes CATKGENSGNTIYF.

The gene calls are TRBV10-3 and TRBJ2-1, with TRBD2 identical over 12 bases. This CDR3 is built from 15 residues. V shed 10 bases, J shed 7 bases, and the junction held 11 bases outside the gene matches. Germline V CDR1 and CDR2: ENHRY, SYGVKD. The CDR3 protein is CATLTSGSPFNEQFF. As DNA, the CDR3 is TGTGCCACCCTGACTAGCGGGAGCCCCTTTAATGAGCAGTTCTTC.

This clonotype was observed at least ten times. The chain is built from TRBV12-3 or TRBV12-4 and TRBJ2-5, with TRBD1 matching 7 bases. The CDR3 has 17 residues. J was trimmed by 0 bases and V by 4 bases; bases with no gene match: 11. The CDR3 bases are TGTGCCAGCAGTTCTCCCGGACAGGACTCGTACCAAGAGACCCAGTACTTC. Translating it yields CASSSPGQDSYQETQYF.

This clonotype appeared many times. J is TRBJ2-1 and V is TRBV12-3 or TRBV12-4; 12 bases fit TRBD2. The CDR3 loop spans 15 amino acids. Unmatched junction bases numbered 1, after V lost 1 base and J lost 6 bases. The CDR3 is CASSLETSGSNEQFF. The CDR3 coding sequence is TGTGCCAGCAGTTTAGAGACTAGCGGGAGCAATGAGCAGTTCTTC.

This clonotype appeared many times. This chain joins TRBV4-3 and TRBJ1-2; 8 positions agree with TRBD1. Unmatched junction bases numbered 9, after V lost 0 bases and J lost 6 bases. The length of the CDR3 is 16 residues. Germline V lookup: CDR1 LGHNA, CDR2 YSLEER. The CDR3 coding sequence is TGCGCCAGCAGCCAAGATCTGGGGCCAGGGGGCAATGGCTACACCTTC. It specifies CASSQDLGPGGNGYTF.

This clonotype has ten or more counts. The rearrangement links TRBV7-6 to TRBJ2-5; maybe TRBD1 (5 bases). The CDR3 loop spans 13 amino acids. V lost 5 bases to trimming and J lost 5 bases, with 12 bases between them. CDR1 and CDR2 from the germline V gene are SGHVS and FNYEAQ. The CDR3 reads CASSTRVEETQYF. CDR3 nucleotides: TGTGCCAGCAGCACCAGGGTTGAGGAGACCCAGTACTTC.

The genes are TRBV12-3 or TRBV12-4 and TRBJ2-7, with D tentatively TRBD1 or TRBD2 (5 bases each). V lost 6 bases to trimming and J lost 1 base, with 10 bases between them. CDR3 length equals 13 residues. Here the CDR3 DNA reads TGTGCCAGCAGGGCCGGGACGTCCTACGAGCAGTACTTC. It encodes CASRAGTSYEQYF.

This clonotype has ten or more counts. The CDR3 here is CASSLGSGGPFNEQFF. The CDR3 nucleotides read TGTGCCAGCAGCTTAGGGTCGGGAGGGCCTTTCAATGAGCAGTTCTTC. The V gene is TRBV7-8, the J gene TRBJ2-1, with 8 bases lining up with TRBD2. This CDR3 is 16 amino acids long. The germline V gene has CDR1 SGHVS and CDR2 FQNEAQ. Germline trimming cut 1 base from V and 6 bases from J; bases unmatched to any gene: 8.

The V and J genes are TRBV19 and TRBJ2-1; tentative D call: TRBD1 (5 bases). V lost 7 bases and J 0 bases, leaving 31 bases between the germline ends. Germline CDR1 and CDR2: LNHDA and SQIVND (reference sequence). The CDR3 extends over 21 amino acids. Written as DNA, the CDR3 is TGTGCCAGTACCCAACCCCACCCCCAGGGAAGGACCTCAAGCTCCTACAATGAGCAGTTCTTC. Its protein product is CASTQPHPQGRTSSSYNEQFF.

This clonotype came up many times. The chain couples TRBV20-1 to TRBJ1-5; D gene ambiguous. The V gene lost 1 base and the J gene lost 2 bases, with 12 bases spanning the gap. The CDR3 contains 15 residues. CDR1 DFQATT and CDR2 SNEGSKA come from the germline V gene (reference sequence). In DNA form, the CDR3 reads TGCAGTGCTAGAGCCCCCGGGCAGGGCAATCAGCCCCAGCATTTT. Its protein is CSARAPGQGNQPQHF.

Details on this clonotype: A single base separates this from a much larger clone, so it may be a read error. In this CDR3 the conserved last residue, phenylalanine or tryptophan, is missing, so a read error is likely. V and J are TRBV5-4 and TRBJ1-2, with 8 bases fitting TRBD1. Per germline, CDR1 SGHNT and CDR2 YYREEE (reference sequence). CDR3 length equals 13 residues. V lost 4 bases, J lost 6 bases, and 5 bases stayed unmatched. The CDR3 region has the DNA TGTGCCAGCAGCCAACCGGGACAGGATGGCTACACCTAC. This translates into CASSQPGQDGYTY.

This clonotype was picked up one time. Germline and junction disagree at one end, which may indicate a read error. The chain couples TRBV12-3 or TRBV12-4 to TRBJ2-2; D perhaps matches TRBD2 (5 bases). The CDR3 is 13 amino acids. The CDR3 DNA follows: TGTGCCGGCAGTTTCGGCGGGACCGGGGAGCTGTTTTTT. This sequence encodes CAGSFGGTGELFF.

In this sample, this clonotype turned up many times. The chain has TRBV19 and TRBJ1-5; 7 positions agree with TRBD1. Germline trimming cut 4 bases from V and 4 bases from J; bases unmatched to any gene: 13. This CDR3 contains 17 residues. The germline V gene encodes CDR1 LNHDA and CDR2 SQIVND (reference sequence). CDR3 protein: CASSTSTGQRRNQPQHF. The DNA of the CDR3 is TGTGCCAGTAGTACCAGTACGGGACAGCGGAGAAATCAGCCCCAGCATTTT.